This T cell receptor (beta chain) was profiled in a study of shared T cell receptors in the human thymus. This table comes from immunoSEQ multiplex PCR, and its TCRdb copy is limited to in-frame clones, with some not included. The table records roughly 500,000 clones, 75% to 80% of them present only once. The length of the CDR3 is 18 residues. Germline lookup yields CDR1 LNHDA and CDR2 SQIVND (reference sequence). As regards this clone: One end of the junction varies from germline; a read error may be responsible.

Separately, the same data were catalogued under a study of human thymus T cells.

The gene calls are TRBV19 and TRBJ2-3, with TRBD2 matching over 9 bases. The sequenced sample consisted of thymocytes. This clonotype was obtained from a boy less than two years old with a congenital heart defect. DNA for the CDR3: TGTGCCAGTATTATACCGGGACTAGCCACGGGGAAGACAGATACGCAGTATTTT. Translated, it gives CASIIPGLATGKTDTQYF.